The clone carrying this T cell receptor beta chain was detected a few times. TCRdb recomputed calls from the 5' RACE reads with MiXCR, one row per CDR3 protein. The profile shows approximately 250,000 distinct CDR3 sequences, approximately 15% of them singletons. This CDR3 is built from 14 residues. V shed 0 bases, J shed 8 bases, and the junction held 9 bases outside the gene matches. The germline gives CDR1 DFQATT, CDR2 SNEGSKA (reference sequence). This entry belongs to a study of T-cell memory formation after mild COVID-19. This sequence was found in an adult woman who had mild COVID-19 (a few samples of this study predate the infection). Cell type and time point are not known. The material sequenced was PBMCs or a T cell subset sorted from them (not recorded which). This chain uses TRBV20-1 with TRBJ1-2; 7 nucleotides agree with TRBD1. In nucleotides, the CDR3 is TGCAGTGCTAGAGATCGACAGGGTGTTAGCGGCTACACCTTC. Amino acid sequence: CSARDRQGVSGYTF.